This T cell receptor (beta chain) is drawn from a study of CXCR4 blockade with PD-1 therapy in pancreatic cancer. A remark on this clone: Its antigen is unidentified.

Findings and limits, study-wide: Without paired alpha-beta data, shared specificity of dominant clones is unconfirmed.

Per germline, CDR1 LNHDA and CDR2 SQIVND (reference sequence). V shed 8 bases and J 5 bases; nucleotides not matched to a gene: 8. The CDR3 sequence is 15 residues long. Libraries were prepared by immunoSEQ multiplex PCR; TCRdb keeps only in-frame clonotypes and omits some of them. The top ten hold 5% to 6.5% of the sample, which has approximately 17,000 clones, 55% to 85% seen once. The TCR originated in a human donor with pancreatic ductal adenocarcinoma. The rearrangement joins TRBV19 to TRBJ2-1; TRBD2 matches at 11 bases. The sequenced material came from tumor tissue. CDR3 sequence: CASRTSGPGDNEQFF. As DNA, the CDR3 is TGTGCCAGTCGGACTAGCGGGCCCGGGGACAATGAGCAGTTCTTC.